This entry describes one T cell receptor beta chain. Its antigen is as yet unknown. These data originate in a study of neoadjuvant anti-PD-1 for oral cavity cancer. Study at large: Before surgery, most patients got three to four biweekly 3 mg/kg nivolumab doses. Non-progressing patients received a fourth nivolumab dose near day 43, then surgery on days 50-56.

Profiling relied on immunoSEQ multiplex PCR, and the TCRdb table lists in-frame clones only, not all of them. The sample has approximately 37,000 clones, around nine tenths seen once. PBMCs were not maintained or expanded in culture before analysis. Study-level results: After neoadjuvant nivolumab, PBMC T cell clonality was significantly higher in non-responders than responders.

V gave up 3 bases and J gave up 4 bases, with 6 bases separating them. This CDR3 has 12 residues. Germline values: CDR1 MNHEY, CDR2 SVGAGI. The specimen comprised PBMCs, sampled before nivolumab (anti-PD-1) treatment. This sequence was found in a person aged 40 to 85 with oral cavity squamous cell carcinoma. This chain uses TRBV6-5 with TRBJ1-1; D uncertain. The CDR3 DNA reads as TGTGCCAGCAGTTATTGGGGCACTGAAGCTTTCTTT. This encodes CASSYWGTEAFF.